This TCR beta chain was identified in a study of shared clonotypes between healthy human individuals. Background on the study: Each donor had three CD4 naive, three CD4 memory, two CD8 naive and one CD8 memory plate.

CD45RO-negative CD8 cells positively selected for CCR7 made up the naive population, which excluded terminally differentiated effector memory CD45RA+ cells. The repertoire was sequenced with immunoSEQ multiplex PCR; TCRdb's copy has only in-frame clones and lacks some. Found here are about 2 million clones, less than 95% of them singletons; the top ten hold around 1%. This receptor was taken from a man between 18 and 29 years old in good health. Sequencing was performed on naive CD8+ T cells sorted from blood.

CDR3 DNA sequence: TGTGCCAGCAGCGGGGGAAGGGTTGAGCAGTACTTC. Amino acids: CASSGGRVEQYF. The chain links TRBV7-9 to TRBJ2-7; perhaps D is TRBD1 or TRBD2 (5 bases each). V dropped 5 bases and J dropped 7 bases, with 12 bases sitting between them. This CDR3 is 12 amino acids long. Germline V gives CDR1 SEHNR, CDR2 FQNEAQ (reference sequence).